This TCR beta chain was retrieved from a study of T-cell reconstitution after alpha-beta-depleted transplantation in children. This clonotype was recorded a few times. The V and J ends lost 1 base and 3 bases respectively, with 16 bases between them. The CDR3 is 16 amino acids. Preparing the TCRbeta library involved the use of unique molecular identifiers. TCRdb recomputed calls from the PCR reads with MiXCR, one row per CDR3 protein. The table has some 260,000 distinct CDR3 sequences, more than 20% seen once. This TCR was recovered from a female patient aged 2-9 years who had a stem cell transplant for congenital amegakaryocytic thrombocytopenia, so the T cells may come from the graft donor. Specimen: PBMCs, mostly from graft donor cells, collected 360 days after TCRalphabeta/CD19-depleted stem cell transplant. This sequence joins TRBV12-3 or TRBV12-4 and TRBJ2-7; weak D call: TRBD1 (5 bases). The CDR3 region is CASSLEVLTENYEQYF. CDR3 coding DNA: TGTGCCAGCAGTTTAGAAGTGTTGACAGAGAACTACGAGCAGTACTTC.